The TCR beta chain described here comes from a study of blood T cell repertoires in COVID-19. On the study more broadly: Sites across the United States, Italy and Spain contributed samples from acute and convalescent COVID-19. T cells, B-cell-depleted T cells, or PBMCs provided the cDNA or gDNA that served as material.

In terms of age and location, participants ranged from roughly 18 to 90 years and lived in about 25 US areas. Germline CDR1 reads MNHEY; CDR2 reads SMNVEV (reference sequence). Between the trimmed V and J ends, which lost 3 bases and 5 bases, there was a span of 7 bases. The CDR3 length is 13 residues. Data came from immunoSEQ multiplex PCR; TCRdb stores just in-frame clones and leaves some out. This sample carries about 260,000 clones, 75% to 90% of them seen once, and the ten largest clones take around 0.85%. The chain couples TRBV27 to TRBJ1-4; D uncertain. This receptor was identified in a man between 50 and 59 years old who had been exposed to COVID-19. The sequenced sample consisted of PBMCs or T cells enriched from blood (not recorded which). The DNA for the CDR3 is TGTGCCAGCAGTTTTAGAGGAAATGAAAAACTGTTTTTT. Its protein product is CASSFRGNEKLFF. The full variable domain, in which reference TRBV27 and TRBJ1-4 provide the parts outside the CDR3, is EAQVTQNPRYLITVTGKKLTVTCSQNMNHEYMSWYRQDPGLGLRQIYYSMNVEVTDKGDVPEGYKVSRKEKRNFPLILESPSPNQTSLYFCASSFRGNEKLFFGSGTQLSVL.